This T cell receptor (beta chain) was identified during a study of shared clonotypes between healthy human individuals. At the level of the study: Used for every donor were three CD4 naive, three CD4 memory, two CD8 naive and one CD8 memory plate. Whole-study results and caveats: Larger estimated richness was generally recorded for naive subsets relative to memory subsets. Only blood was sampled, and tissue TCR repertoires likely differ from blood ones.

Positive CCR7 selection of CD45RO-negative cells yielded the naive CD8 cells, and terminally differentiated effector memory CD45RA+ cells were excluded. For this clone: Its antigen remains unidentified. This CDR3 is also generated by other DNA sequences in the sample.

The germline V gene has CDR1 SGHAT and CDR2 FQNNGV. Trimming cost V 1 base and J 2 bases; bases outside gene matches: 2. The CDR3 covers 14 residues. Method: immunoSEQ multiplex PCR; TCRdb's copy keeps in-frame clones and lacks some. The sample contains just over 2,000,000 clones, about 95% of which appear only once. The specimen was naive CD8+ T cells sorted from blood. This clonotype originated in a man aged 18 to 29 in good health. The J gene is TRBJ2-7, the V gene TRBV11-2, with 7 bases lining up with TRBD1. The CDR3 region is CASSLGTGTYEQYF. Here the CDR3 DNA reads TGTGCCAGCAGCTTAGGGACAGGCACCTACGAGCAGTACTTC.